The 30 T cell receptor beta chains in this list originate from one sample, sequenced in a study of T cell responses to AZD1222 COVID-19 vaccine. Using immunoSEQ multiplex PCR, the repertoire was profiled, and TCRdb retains in-frame clones only, with some absent. Here the sample spans about 97,000 clones, 75% to 90% being singletons. This specimen consisted of peripheral blood, obtained on day 0 of AZD1222 vaccination. The receptors were gathered from an adult in good health.

V and J are TRBV2 and TRBJ2-5, with 8 bases identical to TRBD1. The CDR3 runs 15 residues. V trimming: 3 bases; J trimming: 5 bases; junction bases outside the gene matches: 8. CDR1 is SNHLY and CDR2 is FYNNEI in the germline V gene. CDR3 protein: CASSDVAGGIETQYF. The CDR3 nucleotides read TGTGCCAGCAGTGATGTGGCAGGGGGCATCGAGACCCAGTACTTC.

CDR3 nucleotides: TGTGCCAGTAGTATCCGGGGGCGCGACTATGGCTACACCTTC. Amino acids: CASSIRGRDYGYTF. The gene calls are TRBV19 and TRBJ1-2, with D tentatively TRBD1 (6 bases). The CDR3 is 14 residues long. Looked up from germline, CDR1 is LNHDA and CDR2 is SQIVND (reference sequence). V lost 3 bases to trimming and J lost 3 bases, with 11 bases between them.

The V call is TRBV10-3, the J call TRBJ1-6; 9 positions agree with TRBD1. V shed 7 bases, J shed 5 bases, and the junction held 6 bases outside the gene matches. The CDR3 extends over 15 amino acids. Germline CDR1 ENHRY, CDR2 SYGVKD. The CDR3 sequence: CAIKAGQGDNSPLHF. The CDR3 nucleotides are TGTGCCATCAAGGCGGGACAGGGCGATAATTCACCCCTCCACTTT.

V is TRBV4-2 and J is TRBJ1-4, with no clear D. Germline CDR1 and CDR2: LGHNA and YNFKEQ. The CDR3 extends over 16 amino acids. V shed 0 bases and J shed 0 bases, with 8 bases lying between them. CDR3 region: CASSQEPSPTNEKLFF. CDR3 nucleotide sequence: TGTGCCAGCAGCCAAGAGCCCAGCCCAACTAATGAAAAACTGTTTTTT.

The genes are TRBV9 and TRBJ1-1; a weak D match, TRBD1 (5 bases). Per the germline V gene, CDR1 is SGDLS and CDR2 is YYNGEE. The CDR3 is 14 amino acids. The V end lost 2 bases, the J end lost 4 bases, and 12 bases lay between the germline ends. The CDR3 DNA reads TGTGCCAGCAGCGTCAGGGCCGTCGGCACTGAAGCTTTCTTT. It encodes CASSVRAVGTEAFF.

The chain recombines TRBV28 with TRBJ2-4, with D tentatively TRBD2 (6 bases). Germline CDR1 MDHEN, CDR2 SYDVKM. Trimming removed 2 bases from V and 1 base from J, with 12 bases in between. The CDR3 loop spans 16 amino acids. The CDR3 loop is CASSLELGGAKNIQYF. CDR3 DNA: TGTGCCAGCAGTTTAGAACTAGGAGGGGCCAAAAACATTCAGTACTTC.

This chain links TRBV6-2 or TRBV6-3 with TRBJ1-2, with D perhaps TRBD1 (6 bases). V was shortened by 5 bases and J by 2 bases, with 12 bases between the two germline ends. The CDR3 is made up of 14 amino acids. Germline V gives CDR1 MNHEY, CDR2 SVGEGT. The CDR3 protein is CASSTSQGNYGYTF. The DNA of the CDR3 is TGTGCCAGCAGTACATCACAGGGAAACTATGGCTACACCTTC.

This sequence joins TRBV10-3 and TRBJ1-2; TRBD1 matches at 9 bases. The CDR3 covers 14 residues. V was pared by 0 bases and J by 6 bases, with 2 bases of the junction left unmatched. CDR1 ENHRY and CDR2 SYGVKD come from the germline V gene. CDR3 in DNA: TGTGCCATCAGTGAGTCCGACAGGGGGAATGGCTACACCTTC. This encodes CAISESDRGNGYTF.

CDR3 DNA: TGTGCCAGCAGCTTGAGGGCAGGGGTCAACACTGAAGCTTTCTTT. Residues: CASSLRAGVNTEAFF. The chain combines TRBV5-4 with TRBJ1-1, with D possibly matching TRBD1 (6 bases). The V end was cut by 1 base, the J end by 2 bases, with 12 bases between. This CDR3 contains 15 residues. From germline, CDR1 is SGHNT and CDR2 YYREEE (reference sequence).

The V gene is TRBV19, the J gene TRBJ1-2; perhaps TRBD1 as D (5 bases). The CDR3 sequence is 15 residues long. Germline loops: CDR1 LNHDA, CDR2 SQIVND (reference sequence). V was trimmed by 4 bases and J by 3 bases, leaving 15 bases between them. The CDR3 DNA is TGTGCCAGTAGTACCCCTGGGGGTCTGGACTATGGCTACACCTTC. Its translation: CASSTPGGLDYGYTF.

This clone has just one count. This rearrangement joins TRBV7-9 to TRBJ2-1, with D perhaps matching TRBD2 (7 bases). This CDR3 region has 15 residues. CDR1 and CDR2 from the germline V gene are SEHNR and FQNEAQ (reference sequence). V was shortened by 5 bases and J by 2 bases, with 13 bases between the two germline ends. DNA of the CDR3: TGTGCCAGCAGCCTGGGGGCGGGGGCCTACAATGAGCAGTTCTTC. Residues: CASSLGAGAYNEQFF.

The rearrangement joins TRBV7-9 to TRBJ2-5; 7 nucleotides line up with TRBD1. This CDR3 comprises 14 residues. In germline, CDR1 is SEHNR, CDR2 FQNEAQ (reference sequence). Germline trimming cut 5 bases from V and 2 bases from J; bases unmatched to any gene: 5. The CDR3 loop is CASSPGQPQETQYF. DNA for the CDR3: TGTGCCAGCAGCCCGGGACAGCCACAAGAGACCCAGTACTTC. Full variable domain (remainder filled in from reference TRBV7-9 and TRBJ2-5): DTGVSQNPRHKITKRGQNVTFRCDPISEHNRLYWYRQTLGQGPEFLTYFQNEAQLEKSRLLSDRFSAERPKGSFSTLEIQRTEQGDSAMYLCASSPGQPQETQYFGPGTRLLVL.

The V gene is TRBV30, the J gene TRBJ1-1; D not resolved. Trimming left V 0 bases short and J 4 bases short, with 12 bases between. The CDR3 contains 14 residues. CDR1 GTSNPN and CDR2 SVGIG come from the germline V gene (reference sequence). The CDR3 is CAWSVLQTPTEAFF. CDR3 bases: TGTGCCTGGAGTGTCCTACAGACCCCCACTGAAGCTTTCTTT.

This chain uses TRBV28 with TRBJ1-5; weak D call: TRBD1 (5 bases). Trimming pared 2 bases from V and 5 bases from J, leaving 16 bases between. This CDR3 is 16 amino acids long. Germline CDR1 reads MDHEN; CDR2 reads SYDVKM. CDR3 DNA sequence: TGTGCCAGCAGTTTAGTTCGGCAGGGAATGGATCAGCCCCAGCATTTT. This encodes CASSLVRQGMDQPQHF.

V gene TRBV3-1 (or the pseudogene TRBV3-2) combines with J gene TRBJ1-2; D uncertain. V was trimmed by 1 base and J by 8 bases, leaving 17 bases between them. The CDR3 extends over 15 amino acids. The germline V gene encodes CDR1 LGHDT and CDR2 YNNKEL (reference sequence). CDR3 sequence (DNA): TGTGCCAGCAGCCAAGGATTCACGGGTGTCGTGGGCTACACCTTC. Amino acid sequence: CASSQGFTGVVGYTF.

This rearrangement joins TRBV6-5 to TRBJ1-4; D unclear. V gave up 8 bases and J gave up 6 bases, with 13 bases separating them. This CDR3 comprises 13 residues. The germline V gene has CDR1 MNHEY and CDR2 SVGAGI. CDR3 region: CASRTTAYEKLFF. The CDR3 DNA reads TGTGCCAGCCGGACGACCGCGTATGAAAAACTGTTTTTT.

The rearrangement uses TRBV13 and TRBJ1-6; D ambiguous. This CDR3 is 12 amino acids long. V lost 5 bases, J lost 7 bases, and 6 bases lay in between. Germline-derived CDR1 and CDR2 are PRHDT and FYEKMQ (reference sequence). CDR3 amino acids: CASSQQNSPLHF. The CDR3, as DNA: TGTGCCAGCAGCCAACAGAATTCACCCCTCCACTTT.

In nucleotides, the CDR3 is TGTGCCAGCAGCCAAGAGGCCCGATGGGAGACCTACAATGAGCAGTTCTTC. This gives the protein CASSQEARWETYNEQFF. The J gene is TRBJ2-1, the V gene TRBV4-2, with D perhaps TRBD2 (5 bases). The CDR3 covers 17 residues. Germline lookup yields CDR1 LGHNA and CDR2 YNFKEQ. Trimming stripped 0 bases from V and 2 bases from J, with 14 bases between.

The V and J genes are TRBV11-2 and TRBJ1-2; D is perhaps TRBD1 (6 bases). The V and J ends lost 3 bases and 6 bases respectively, with 11 bases between them. The germline V gene has CDR1 SGHAT and CDR2 FQNNGV. The CDR3 has 13 residues. The CDR3 DNA reads as TGTGCCAGCAGCTTCGAACAGGGTGATGGCTACACCTTC. Translated, it gives CASSFEQGDGYTF. Full variable domain (remainder filled in from reference TRBV11-2 and TRBJ1-2): EAGVAQSPRYKIIEKRQSVAFWCNPISGHATLYWYQQILGQGPKLLIQFQNNGVVDDSQLPKDRFSAERLKGVDSTLKIQPAKLEDSAVYLCASSFEQGDGYTFGSGTRLTVV.

V usage is TRBV18 and J usage is TRBJ1-6; D is uncertain. There are 12 residues in the CDR3. Trimming left V 5 bases short and J 7 bases short, with 6 bases between. CDR1 is KGHSH, CDR2 LQKENI, per germline. The CDR3 loop reads CASSAENSPLHF. CDR3 nucleotide sequence: TGTGCCAGCTCAGCGGAGAATTCACCCCTCCACTTT.

This sequence joins TRBV27 and TRBJ2-1; 12 nucleotides match TRBD2. Germline values: CDR1 MNHEY, CDR2 SMNVEV (reference sequence). The CDR3 consists of 15 residues. After removal of 5 bases from V and 6 bases from J, the junction contained 5 bases not matched to a gene. Written as DNA, the CDR3 is TGTGCCAGCAGTCTTCTAGCGGGGGGGCTCAATGAGCAGTTCTTC. Translation: CASSLLAGGLNEQFF.

The chain employs TRBV6-1 and TRBJ1-5, with a possible D match to TRBD1 (6 bases). Germline assignment: CDR1 MNHNS and CDR2 SASEGT. The V end lost 3 bases, the J end lost 3 bases, and 15 bases lay between the germline ends. The length of the CDR3 is 16 residues. The CDR3 DNA is TGTGCCAGCAGTGACGTCGTGACAGGACCCAATCAGCCCCAGCATTTT. Protein sequence: CASSDVVTGPNQPQHF.

This chain uses TRBV7-3 with TRBJ2-5; D may match TRBD1 or TRBD2 (5 bases each). The V end lost 2 bases, the J end lost 4 bases, and 11 bases lay between the germline ends. The CDR3 extends over 14 amino acids. Germline V gives CDR1 SGHTA, CDR2 FQGTGA. The CDR3: CASSLSGSRETQYF. The CDR3 coding sequence is TGTGCCAGCAGCTTATCAGGGAGTCGAGAGACCCAGTACTTC.

The CDR3 region has the DNA TGTGCCAGTAGTATTGGACATAATGAAAAACTGTTTTTT. This sequence encodes CASSIGHNEKLFF. The genes are TRBV19 and TRBJ1-4, with a weak D call TRBD1 (5 bases). Looked up from germline, CDR1 is LNHDA and CDR2 is SQIVND (reference sequence). Trimming shortened V by 3 bases and J by 4 bases, and 6 bases separated the two germline ends. The CDR3 contains 13 residues.

The chain couples TRBV6-5 to TRBJ1-1, with TRBD1 matching 8 bases. Germline assignment: CDR1 MNHEY and CDR2 SVGAGI. Trimming removed 6 bases from V and 1 base from J; junction bases left unmatched: 7. The CDR3 is 15 residues long. CDR3 DNA sequence: TGTGCCAGCAGATCAGGGGGCGACGGGAACACTGAAGCTTTCTTT. Translated, it gives CASRSGGDGNTEAFF.

The chain employs TRBV12-5 and TRBJ2-1; possible D gene TRBD2, 5 bases. The V end lost 5 bases, the J end lost 1 base, and 9 bases lay between the germline ends. This CDR3 region has 14 residues. Germline assignment: CDR1 LGHNT and CDR2 FRNRAP. DNA of the CDR3: TGTGCTAGTGGTCCCCCGGGATCCTACAATGAGCAGTTCTTC. This encodes CASGPPGSYNEQFF.

The chain joins TRBV28 to TRBJ1-4; D is perhaps TRBD1 (6 bases). CDR1 is MDHEN, CDR2 SYDVKM, per germline. There are 15 residues in the CDR3. Trimming took 6 bases from V and 2 from J, leaving 13 bases between them. The CDR3 DNA sequence: TGTGCCAGCAGCGTCGCAGGGGTGACTAATGAAAAACTGTTTTTT. This gives the protein CASSVAGVTNEKLFF.

The chain combines TRBV19 with TRBJ1-5, with 10 bases lining up with TRBD1. The CDR3 loop spans 15 amino acids. V lost 6 bases, J lost 2 bases, and 4 bases stayed unmatched. Germline V gives CDR1 LNHDA, CDR2 SQIVND (reference sequence). In DNA, the CDR3 is TGTGCCAGTAGGGGACAGGGGAGTGGCAATCAGCCCCAGCATTTT. Its protein product is CASRGQGSGNQPQHF.

The chain employs TRBV6-2 or TRBV6-3 and TRBJ2-2, with D hard to call. With 2 bases removed from V and 0 bases from J, the gap between germline ends came to 13 bases. CDR3 size: 17 residues. CDR1 and CDR2 from the germline V gene are MNHEY and SVGEGT. CDR3 coding DNA: TGTGCCAGCAGTTACAAGCAAACCTCCGCGAACACCGGGGAGCTGTTTTTT. Protein sequence: CASSYKQTSANTGELFF.

The CDR3 protein is CASSYARGPEAFF. DNA for the CDR3: TGTGCCAGCAGTTACGCCAGGGGCCCTGAAGCTTTCTTT. This chain links TRBV6-2 or TRBV6-3 with TRBJ1-1; perhaps TRBD1 as D (6 bases). This CDR3 has 13 residues. The germline gives CDR1 MNHEY, CDR2 SVGEGT. Trimming took off 2 bases at V and 6 bases at J, with 10 bases between the two ends.